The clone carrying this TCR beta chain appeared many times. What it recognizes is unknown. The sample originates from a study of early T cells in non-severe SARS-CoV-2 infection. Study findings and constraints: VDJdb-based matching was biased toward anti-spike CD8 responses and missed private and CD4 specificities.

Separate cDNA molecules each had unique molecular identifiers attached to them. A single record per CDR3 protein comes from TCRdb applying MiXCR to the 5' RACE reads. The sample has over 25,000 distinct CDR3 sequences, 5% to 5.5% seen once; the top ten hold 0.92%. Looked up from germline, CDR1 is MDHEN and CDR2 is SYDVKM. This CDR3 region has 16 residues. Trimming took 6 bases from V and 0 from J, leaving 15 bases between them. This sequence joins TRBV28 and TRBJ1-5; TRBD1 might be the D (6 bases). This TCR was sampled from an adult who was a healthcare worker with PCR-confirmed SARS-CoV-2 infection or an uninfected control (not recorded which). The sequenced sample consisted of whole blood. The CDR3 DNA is TGTGCCAGCAGCCCGGACAGAGTCTATAGCAATCAGCCCCAGCATTTT. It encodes CASSPDRVYSNQPQHF.